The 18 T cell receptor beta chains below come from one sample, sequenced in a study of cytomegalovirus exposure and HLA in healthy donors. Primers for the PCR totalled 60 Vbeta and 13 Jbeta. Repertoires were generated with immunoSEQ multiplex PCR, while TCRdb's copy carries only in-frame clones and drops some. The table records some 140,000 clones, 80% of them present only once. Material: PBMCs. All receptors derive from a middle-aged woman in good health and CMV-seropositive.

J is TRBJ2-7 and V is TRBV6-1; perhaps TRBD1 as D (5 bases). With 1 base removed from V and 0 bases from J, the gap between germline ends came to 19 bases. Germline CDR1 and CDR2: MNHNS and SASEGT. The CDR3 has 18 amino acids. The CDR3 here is CASSEGRGGLRASYEQYF. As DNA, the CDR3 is TGTGCCAGCAGTGAAGGAAGGGGCGGCCTCCGGGCCTCCTACGAGCAGTACTTC.

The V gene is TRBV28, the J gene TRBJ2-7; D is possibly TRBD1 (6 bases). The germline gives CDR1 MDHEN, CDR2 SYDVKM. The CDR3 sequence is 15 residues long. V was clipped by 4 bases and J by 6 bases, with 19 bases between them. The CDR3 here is CASSSWSAQGFEQYF. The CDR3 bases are TGTGCCAGCAGTTCTTGGAGCGCACAGGGATTCGAGCAGTACTTC.

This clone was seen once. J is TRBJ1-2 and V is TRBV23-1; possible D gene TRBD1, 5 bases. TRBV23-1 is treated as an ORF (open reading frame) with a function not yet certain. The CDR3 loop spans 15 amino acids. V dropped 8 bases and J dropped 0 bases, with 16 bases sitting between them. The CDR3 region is CASLREGPTNYGYTF. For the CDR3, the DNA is TGCGCCAGCCTCAGGGAGGGGCCTACTAACTATGGCTACACCTTC.

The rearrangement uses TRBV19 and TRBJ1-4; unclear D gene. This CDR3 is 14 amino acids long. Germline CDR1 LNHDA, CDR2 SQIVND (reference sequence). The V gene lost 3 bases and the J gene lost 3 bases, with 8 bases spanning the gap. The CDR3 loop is CASSMGRPNEKLFF. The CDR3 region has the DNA TGTGCCAGTAGTATGGGCAGACCTAATGAAAAACTGTTTTTT.

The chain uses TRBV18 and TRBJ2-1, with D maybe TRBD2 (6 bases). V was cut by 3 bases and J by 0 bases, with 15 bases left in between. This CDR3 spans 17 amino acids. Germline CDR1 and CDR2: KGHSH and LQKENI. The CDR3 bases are TGTGCCAGCTCACCCTTATTTAGCGGTAACTCCTACAATGAGCAGTTCTTC. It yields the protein CASSPLFSGNSYNEQFF.

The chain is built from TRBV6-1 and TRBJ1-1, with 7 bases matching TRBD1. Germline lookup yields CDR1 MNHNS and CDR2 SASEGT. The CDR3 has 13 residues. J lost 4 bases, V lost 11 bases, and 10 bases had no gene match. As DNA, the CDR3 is TGTGCCTCCAAACCGACAGGGCGCACTGAAGCTTTCTTT. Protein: CASKPTGRTEAFF.

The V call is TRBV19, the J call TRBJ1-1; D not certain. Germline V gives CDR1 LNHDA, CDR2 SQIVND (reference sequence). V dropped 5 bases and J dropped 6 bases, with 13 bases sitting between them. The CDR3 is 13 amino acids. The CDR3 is CASSRALRAEAFF. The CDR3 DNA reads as TGTGCCAGTAGTCGGGCCCTGAGGGCTGAAGCTTTCTTT.

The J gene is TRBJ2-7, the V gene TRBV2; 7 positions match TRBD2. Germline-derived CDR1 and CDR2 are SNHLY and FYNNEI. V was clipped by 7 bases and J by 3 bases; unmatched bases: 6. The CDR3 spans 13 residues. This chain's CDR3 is CASTTGGFYEQYF. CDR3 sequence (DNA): TGTGCCAGCACAACGGGAGGATTCTACGAGCAGTACTTC.

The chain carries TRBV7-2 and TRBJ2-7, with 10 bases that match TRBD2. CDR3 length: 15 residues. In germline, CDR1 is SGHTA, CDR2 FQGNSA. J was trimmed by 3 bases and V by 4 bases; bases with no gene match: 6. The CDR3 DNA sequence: TGTGCCAGCAGCTCCTATGCTAGCGGGAGCTACGAGCAGTACTTC. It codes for CASSSYASGSYEQYF.

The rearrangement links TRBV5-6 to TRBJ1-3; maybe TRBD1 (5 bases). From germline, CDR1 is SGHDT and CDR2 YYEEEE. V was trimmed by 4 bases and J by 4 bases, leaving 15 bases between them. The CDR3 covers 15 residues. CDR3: CASSTVAGNGNTIYF. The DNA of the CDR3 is TGTGCCAGCAGCACGGTGGCAGGGAACGGAAACACCATATATTTT.

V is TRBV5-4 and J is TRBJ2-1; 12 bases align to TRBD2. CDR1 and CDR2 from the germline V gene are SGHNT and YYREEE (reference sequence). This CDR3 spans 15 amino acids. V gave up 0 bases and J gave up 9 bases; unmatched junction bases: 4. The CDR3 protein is CASSLALAGGTEQFF. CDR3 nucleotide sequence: TGTGCCAGCAGCTTGGCACTAGCGGGAGGAACTGAGCAGTTCTTC.

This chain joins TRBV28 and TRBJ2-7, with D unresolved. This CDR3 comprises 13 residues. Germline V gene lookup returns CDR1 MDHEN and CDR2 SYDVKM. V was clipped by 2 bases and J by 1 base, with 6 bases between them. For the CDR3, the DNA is TGTGCCAGCAGTTTAAAGCTATCCTACGAGCAGTACTTC. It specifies CASSLKLSYEQYF.

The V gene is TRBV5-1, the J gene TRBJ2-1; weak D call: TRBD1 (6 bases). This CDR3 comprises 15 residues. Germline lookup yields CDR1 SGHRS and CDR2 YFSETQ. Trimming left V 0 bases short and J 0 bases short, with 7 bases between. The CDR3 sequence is CASSLEGVSYNEQFF. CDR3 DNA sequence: TGCGCCAGCAGCTTGGAGGGGGTCTCCTACAATGAGCAGTTCTTC.

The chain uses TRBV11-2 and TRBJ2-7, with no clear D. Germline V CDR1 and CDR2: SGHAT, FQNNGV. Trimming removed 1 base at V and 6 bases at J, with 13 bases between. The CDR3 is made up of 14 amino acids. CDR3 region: CASSLARRSGEQYF. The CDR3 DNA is TGTGCCAGCAGCTTAGCACGGCGTTCGGGCGAGCAGTACTTC.

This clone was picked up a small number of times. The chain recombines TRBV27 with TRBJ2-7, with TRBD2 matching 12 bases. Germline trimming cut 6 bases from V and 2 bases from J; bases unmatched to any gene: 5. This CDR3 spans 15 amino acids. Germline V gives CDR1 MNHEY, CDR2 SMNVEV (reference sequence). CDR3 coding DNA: TGTGCCAGCAGAAGGACTAGCGGGAACGCCTACGAGCAGTACTTC. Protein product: CASRRTSGNAYEQYF.

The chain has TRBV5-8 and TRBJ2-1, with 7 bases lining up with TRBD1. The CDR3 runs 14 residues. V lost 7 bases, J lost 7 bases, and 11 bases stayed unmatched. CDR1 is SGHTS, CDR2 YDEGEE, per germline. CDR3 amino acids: CASSSRGKGNEQFF. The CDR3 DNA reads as TGTGCCAGCTCCTCCAGGGGGAAAGGGAATGAGCAGTTCTTC. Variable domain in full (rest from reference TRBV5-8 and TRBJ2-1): EAGVTQSPTHLIKTRGQQATLRCSPISGHTSVYWYQQALGLGLQFLLWYDEGEERNRGNFPPRFSGRQFPNYSSELNVNALELEDSALYLCASSSRGKGNEQFFGPGTRLTVL.

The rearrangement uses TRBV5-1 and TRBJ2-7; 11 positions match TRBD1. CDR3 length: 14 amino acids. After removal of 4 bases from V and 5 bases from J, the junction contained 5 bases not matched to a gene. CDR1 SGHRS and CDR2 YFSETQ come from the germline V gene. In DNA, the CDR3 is TGCGCCAGCAGCGACGGGACAGGGGGGAACGAGCAGTACTTC. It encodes CASSDGTGGNEQYF.

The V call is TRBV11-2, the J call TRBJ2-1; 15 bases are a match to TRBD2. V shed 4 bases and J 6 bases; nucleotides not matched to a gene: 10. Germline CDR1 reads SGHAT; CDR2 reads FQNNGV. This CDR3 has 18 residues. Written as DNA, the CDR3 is TGTGCCAGCAGCTCTGGACTAGCGGGAGGGTCAATATCCAATGAGCAGTTCTTC. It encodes CASSSGLAGGSISNEQFF.